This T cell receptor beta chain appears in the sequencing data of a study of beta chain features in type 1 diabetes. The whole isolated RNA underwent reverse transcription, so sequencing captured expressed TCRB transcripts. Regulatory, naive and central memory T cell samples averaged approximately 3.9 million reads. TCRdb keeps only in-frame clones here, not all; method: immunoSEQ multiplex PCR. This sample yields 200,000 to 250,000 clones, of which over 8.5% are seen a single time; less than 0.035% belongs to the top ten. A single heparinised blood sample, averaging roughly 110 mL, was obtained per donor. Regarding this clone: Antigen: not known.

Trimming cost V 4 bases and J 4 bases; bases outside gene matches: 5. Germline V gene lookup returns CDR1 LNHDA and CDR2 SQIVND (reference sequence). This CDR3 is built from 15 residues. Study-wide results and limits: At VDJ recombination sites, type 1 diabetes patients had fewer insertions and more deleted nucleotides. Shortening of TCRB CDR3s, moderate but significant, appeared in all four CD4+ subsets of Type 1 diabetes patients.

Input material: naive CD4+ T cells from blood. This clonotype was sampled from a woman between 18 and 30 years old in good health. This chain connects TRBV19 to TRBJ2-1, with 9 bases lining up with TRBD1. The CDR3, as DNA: TGTGCCAGTAGTAAGGAGGGACAGGGATACAATGAGCAGTTCTTC. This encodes CASSKEGQGYNEQFF.